These T cell receptor beta chains were read from a single sample in a study of T cells after yellow fever vaccination. TCRdb independently ran MiXCR on the 5' RACE reads; one entry per CDR3 protein. The sample shows a few hundred thousand distinct CDR3 sequences, roughly 19% of them seen only once. The sequencing here drew on PBMCs, taken 15 days after the yellow fever booster vaccination. The receptors were gathered from a man aged 25 to 40 who received the YFV17D yellow fever vaccine. The CDR3 runs from the conserved cysteine through the conserved F or W. Each record gives: D gene, J gene, clone size, V gene, CDR3 DNA, CDR3 protein. The D gene is left open where the match is weak. Not all rows give a size; the values are once, few, many and, for expanded clones, a class.

D gene: -
J gene: TRBJ2-7
clone size: few
V gene: TRBV6-1
CDR3 DNA: TGTGCCAGCAGAGAATCAGGGTTGTCCTACGAGCAGTACTTC
CDR3 protein: CASRESGLSYEQYF

D gene: -
J gene: TRBJ2-1
clone size: few
V gene: TRBV12-3/TRBV12-4
CDR3 DNA: TGTGCCAGCAGAGGGTCGAAACCGCACCCCAATGAGCAGTTCTTC
CDR3 protein: CASRGSKPHPNEQFF

D gene: -
J gene: TRBJ2-1
clone size: -
V gene: TRBV14
CDR3 DNA: TGTGCCAGCAGGTTCGACCTAGGGGAGGATGAGCAGTTCTTC
CDR3 protein: CASRFDLGEDEQFF

D gene: TRBD1
J gene: TRBJ1-6
clone size: -
V gene: TRBV28
CDR3 DNA: TGTGCCAGCACTACTGGGTACCGGGACAGGGATTCACCCCTCCACTTT
CDR3 protein: CASTTGYRDRDSPLHF

D gene: -
J gene: TRBJ1-4
clone size: -
V gene: TRBV7-2
CDR3 DNA: TGTGCCAGCAGCTTTCGGGCTGAAAAGCTGTTTTTT
CDR3 protein: CASSFRAEKLFF

D gene: TRBD1
J gene: TRBJ1-1
clone size: -
V gene: TRBV3-1
CDR3 DNA: TGTGCCAGCAGCGCCCGGGACAGGGACTCTGAAGCTTTCTTT
CDR3 protein: CASSARDRDSEAFF

D gene: TRBD2
J gene: TRBJ2-1
clone size: few
V gene: TRBV10-3
CDR3 DNA: TGTGCCATCAGTGGGATGGCGGGAGAAAATGGTGAGCAGTTCTTC
CDR3 protein: CAISGMAGENGEQFF

D gene: -
J gene: TRBJ2-1
clone size: many
V gene: TRBV10-3
CDR3 DNA: TGTGCCATCAGCCAAAGCGCGGACAATGAGCAGTTCTTC
CDR3 protein: CAISQSADNEQFF

D gene: -
J gene: TRBJ2-1
clone size: few
V gene: TRBV6-5
CDR3 DNA: TGTGCCAGCAGTTCTAGAGGAGCCACTCCCTACAATGAGCAGTTCTTC
CDR3 protein: CASSSRGATPYNEQFF

D gene: TRBD2
J gene: TRBJ2-7
clone size: -
V gene: TRBV20-1
CDR3 DNA: TGCAGTGCTACTCGGACTAGCGGGATCGGCGAGCAGTACTTC
CDR3 protein: CSATRTSGIGEQYF

D gene: -
J gene: TRBJ2-3
clone size: few
V gene: TRBV5-5
CDR3 DNA: TGTGCCAGCAGCTTGACCAGGTCGGATACGCAGTATTTT
CDR3 protein: CASSLTRSDTQYF

D gene: TRBD1
J gene: TRBJ1-1
clone size: -
V gene: TRBV7-8
CDR3 DNA: TGTGCCAGCAGCTTAGTTCCAGGGGGCACTGAAGCTTTCTTT
CDR3 protein: CASSLVPGGTEAFF

D gene: -
J gene: TRBJ2-7
clone size: -
V gene: TRBV30
CDR3 DNA: TGTGCCTGGAGTGTACGCAGCTACGAGCAGTACTTC
CDR3 protein: CAWSVRSYEQYF

D gene: -
J gene: TRBJ1-3
clone size: few
V gene: TRBV30
CDR3 DNA: TGTGCCTGGGACGCTGGAAACACCATATATTTT
CDR3 protein: CAWDAGNTIYF

D gene: TRBD2
J gene: TRBJ2-7
clone size: few
V gene: TRBV25-1
CDR3 DNA: TGTGCCAGCAGTGAATTTCGGGGCGGGAGCGAGAACGAGCAGTACTTC
CDR3 protein: CASSEFRGGSENEQYF

D gene: -
J gene: TRBJ2-7
clone size: -
V gene: TRBV12-3/TRBV12-4
CDR3 DNA: TGTGCCAGCAGCACGAACAGGTTTATGTACGAGCAGTACTTC
CDR3 protein: CASSTNRFMYEQYF

D gene: -
J gene: TRBJ2-4
clone size: -
V gene: TRBV7-2
CDR3 DNA: TGTGCCAGCAGCTTCGGGTGGGGAGGCGTAGACATTCAGTACTTC
CDR3 protein: CASSFGWGGVDIQYF

D gene: -
J gene: TRBJ2-5
clone size: -
V gene: TRBV7-8
CDR3 DNA: TGTGCCAGCAGCGCAGAGTACGGGAGCAAAATTAGGGAGACCCAGTACTTC
CDR3 protein: CASSAEYGSKIRETQYF

D gene: -
J gene: TRBJ2-3
clone size: few
V gene: TRBV4-1
CDR3 DNA: TGCGCCAGCAGCCAACGAGCCTCCACTAGCACAGATACGCAGTATTTT
CDR3 protein: CASSQRASTSTDTQYF

D gene: -
J gene: TRBJ2-6
clone size: few
V gene: TRBV7-2
CDR3 DNA: TGTGCCAGCAGCTTAGGAGGGAGGGGGGCAGGGGCCAACGTCCTGACTTTC
CDR3 protein: CASSLGGRGAGANVLTF

D gene: TRBD1
J gene: TRBJ2-7
clone size: -
V gene: TRBV7-6
CDR3 DNA: TGTGCCAGCAGCTTAGATGGCCAGGACAGGGAGCAGTACTTC
CDR3 protein: CASSLDGQDREQYF

D gene: -
J gene: TRBJ2-7
clone size: few
V gene: TRBV6-1
CDR3 DNA: TGTGCCAGCAGTCCGTGGCAGAGTGCCTACGAGCAGTACTTC
CDR3 protein: CASSPWQSAYEQYF

D gene: -
J gene: TRBJ2-3
clone size: few
V gene: TRBV7-9
CDR3 DNA: TGTGCCAGCAGCTTTACCCTACTTGCCACAGATACGCAGTATTTT
CDR3 protein: CASSFTLLATDTQYF

D gene: -
J gene: TRBJ2-7
clone size: -
V gene: TRBV10-3
CDR3 DNA: TGTGCCATCAGTGAACAGGGGGGGGGCGAGCAGTACTTC
CDR3 protein: CAISEQGGGEQYF

D gene: TRBD1
J gene: TRBJ2-7
clone size: -
V gene: TRBV20-1
CDR3 DNA: TGCAGTGCTAGAGATGGGACAGGGAAGACCTACGAGCAGTACTTC
CDR3 protein: CSARDGTGKTYEQYF

D gene: -
J gene: TRBJ2-1
clone size: few
V gene: TRBV9
CDR3 DNA: TGTGCCAGCAGCGTAGATCCCAGGAACAATGAGCAGTTCTTC
CDR3 protein: CASSVDPRNNEQFF

D gene: -
J gene: TRBJ2-2
clone size: -
V gene: TRBV20-1
CDR3 DNA: TGCAGTGCTAGGCTTGCTGAGGGGTACACCGGGGAGCTGTTTTTT
CDR3 protein: CSARLAEGYTGELFF

D gene: -
J gene: TRBJ1-3
clone size: -
V gene: TRBV13
CDR3 DNA: TGTGCCAGCAGCTGGGGCATGGACTCAGCATATTTT
CDR3 protein: CASSWGMDSAYF

D gene: -
J gene: TRBJ2-3
clone size: few
V gene: TRBV5-1
CDR3 DNA: TGCGCCAGCAGCTTTGGTGGGGCTAGCGGCACAGATACGCAGTATTTT
CDR3 protein: CASSFGGASGTDTQYF

D gene: -
J gene: TRBJ2-5
clone size: -
V gene: TRBV7-8
CDR3 DNA: TGTGCCAGCAGCATGAGGAGGGAGACCCAGTACTTC
CDR3 protein: CASSMRRETQYF

D gene: -
J gene: TRBJ2-3
clone size: many
V gene: TRBV5-1
CDR3 DNA: TGTGCCAGCAGCTTGGCGACAGATACGCAGTATTTT
CDR3 protein: CASSLATDTQYF

D gene: -
J gene: TRBJ1-6
clone size: -
V gene: TRBV6-1
CDR3 DNA: TGTGCCAGCAGACGCGACAGATATAATTCACCCCTCCACTTT
CDR3 protein: CASRRDRYNSPLHF

D gene: TRBD2
J gene: TRBJ2-7
clone size: few
V gene: TRBV27
CDR3 DNA: TGTGCCAGCAGTTTAACTAGCGGGAGGGCGACCGAGCAGTACTTC
CDR3 protein: CASSLTSGRATEQYF

D gene: -
J gene: TRBJ2-7
clone size: -
V gene: TRBV5-5
CDR3 DNA: TGTGCCAGCAGGCGATCTACGGTCCCTACCCCTCCTTACGAGCAGTACTTC
CDR3 protein: CASRRSTVPTPPYEQYF

D gene: -
J gene: TRBJ2-5
clone size: once
V gene: TRBV20-1
CDR3 DNA: TGCAGTGCTATAAGGAGGGAGACCCAGTACTTC
CDR3 protein: CSAIRRETQYF

D gene: TRBD2
J gene: TRBJ2-7
clone size: -
V gene: TRBV5-1
CDR3 DNA: TGCGCCAGCAGCTTGGCCGGGGTTAGGCTAGCGGGAGGCCCTTACTCCTACGAGCAGTACTTC
CDR3 protein: CASSLAGVRLAGGPYSYEQYF

D gene: TRBD2
J gene: TRBJ2-3
clone size: few
V gene: TRBV11-2
CDR3 DNA: TGTGCCAGCAGCCCCGGGGCTAGCGGGCACACGGTCACAGATACGCAGTATTTT
CDR3 protein: CASSPGASGHTVTDTQYF

D gene: -
J gene: TRBJ2-2
clone size: -
V gene: TRBV30
CDR3 DNA: TGTGCCTGGAGTTGGGGTCCCGGGGAGCTGTTTTTT
CDR3 protein: CAWSWGPGELFF

D gene: -
J gene: TRBJ2-5
clone size: -
V gene: TRBV24-1
CDR3 DNA: TGTGCCACAGAGGGGGAGACCGAGTACTTC
CDR3 protein: CATEGETEYF

D gene: -
J gene: TRBJ2-5
clone size: few
V gene: TRBV12-3/TRBV12-4
CDR3 DNA: TGTGCCAGCAGTTCGGCATATCCGGAGACCCAGTACTTC
CDR3 protein: CASSSAYPETQYF